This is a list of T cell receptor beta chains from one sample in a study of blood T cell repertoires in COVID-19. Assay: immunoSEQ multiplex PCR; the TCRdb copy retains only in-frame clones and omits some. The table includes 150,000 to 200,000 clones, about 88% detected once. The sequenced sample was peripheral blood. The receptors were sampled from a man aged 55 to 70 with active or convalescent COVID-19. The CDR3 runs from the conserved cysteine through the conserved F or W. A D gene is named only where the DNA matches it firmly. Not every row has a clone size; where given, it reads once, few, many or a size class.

cdr3_aa: CASSSGTDFLYEQYF
cdr3_nt: TGTGCCAGCAGCTCAGGGACAGATTTTCTCTACGAGCAGTACTTC
clone_size: few
d_call: TRBD1
v_call: TRBV11-2
j_call: TRBJ2-7

cdr3_aa: CASRDSGGALDEQFF
cdr3_nt: TGCGCCAGCAGGGATAGCGGGGGGGCCTTGGATGAGCAGTTCTTC
clone_size: NA
d_call: TRBD2
v_call: TRBV4-1
j_call: TRBJ2-1

cdr3_aa: CASSLAAGQGGETQYF
cdr3_nt: TGTGCCAGCAGCTTGGCCGCCGGACAGGGTGGAGAGACCCAGTACTTC
clone_size: NA
d_call: TRBD1
v_call: TRBV5-4
j_call: TRBJ2-5

cdr3_aa: CSASYGQGFYNSPLHF
cdr3_nt: TGCAGTGCTAGTTACGGACAGGGGTTCTATAATTCACCCCTCCACTTT
clone_size: once
d_call: TRBD1
v_call: TRBV20-1
j_call: TRBJ1-6

cdr3_aa: CATSRDLAGGLGETQYF
cdr3_nt: TGTGCCACCAGCAGAGACCTAGCGGGGGGACTGGGAGAGACCCAGTACTTC
clone_size: NA
d_call: TRBD2
v_call: TRBV15
j_call: TRBJ2-5

cdr3_aa: CASKGLPTDTQYF
cdr3_nt: TGTGCCAGTAAGGGACTTCCCACAGATACGCAGTATTTT
clone_size: NA
d_call: NA
v_call: TRBV19
j_call: TRBJ2-3

cdr3_aa: CASSLARRDGNTIYF
cdr3_nt: TGTGCCAGCAGCTTAGCGCGCAGGGATGGAAACACCATATATTTT
clone_size: few
d_call: NA
v_call: TRBV7-2
j_call: TRBJ1-3

cdr3_aa: CASSYFGGITDTQYF
cdr3_nt: TGTGCCAGCAGTTACTTTGGGGGGATCACAGATACGCAGTATTTT
clone_size: NA
d_call: NA
v_call: TRBV6-5
j_call: TRBJ2-3

cdr3_aa: CASSQGRGPLDGYTF
cdr3_nt: TGTGCCAGCAGCCAAGGGAGAGGGCCCTTGGATGGCTACACCTTC
clone_size: NA
d_call: NA
v_call: TRBV3-1/TRBV3-2
j_call: TRBJ1-2

cdr3_aa: CASSDGSATNEKLFF
cdr3_nt: TGTGCCAGCAGTGACGGGTCTGCAACTAATGAAAAACTGTTTTTT
clone_size: NA
d_call: NA
v_call: TRBV25-1
j_call: TRBJ1-4

cdr3_aa: CASSYSGTGDEKLFF
cdr3_nt: TGTGCCAGCAGTTACTCCGGGACAGGCGATGAAAAACTGTTTTTT
clone_size: NA
d_call: TRBD1
v_call: TRBV6-5
j_call: TRBJ1-4

cdr3_aa: CASSYPGVAGSYEQYF
cdr3_nt: TGTGCCAGCAGTTACCCCGGGGTAGCGGGGAGCTACGAGCAGTACTTC
clone_size: NA
d_call: TRBD2
v_call: TRBV6-6
j_call: TRBJ2-7

cdr3_aa: CASSHPPGQGARYTGELFF
cdr3_nt: TGCGCCAGCAGCCATCCCCCGGGACAGGGGGCGCGCTACACCGGGGAGCTGTTTTTT
clone_size: NA
d_call: TRBD1
v_call: TRBV4-1
j_call: TRBJ2-2

cdr3_aa: CASSLRTGSDTQYF
cdr3_nt: TGTGCCAGCAGTCTTAGGACAGGTTCAGATACGCAGTATTTT
clone_size: NA
d_call: TRBD1
v_call: TRBV27
j_call: TRBJ2-3

cdr3_aa: CASSLFGTGGRNEQFF
cdr3_nt: TGCGCCAGCAGCTTGTTCGGGACAGGGGGAAGGAATGAGCAGTTCTTC
clone_size: NA
d_call: TRBD1
v_call: TRBV5-1
j_call: TRBJ2-1

cdr3_aa: CAINTGTGDNYGYTF
cdr3_nt: TGTGCCATCAATACCGGGACAGGGGATAACTATGGCTACACCTTC
clone_size: NA
d_call: TRBD1
v_call: TRBV10-3
j_call: TRBJ1-2